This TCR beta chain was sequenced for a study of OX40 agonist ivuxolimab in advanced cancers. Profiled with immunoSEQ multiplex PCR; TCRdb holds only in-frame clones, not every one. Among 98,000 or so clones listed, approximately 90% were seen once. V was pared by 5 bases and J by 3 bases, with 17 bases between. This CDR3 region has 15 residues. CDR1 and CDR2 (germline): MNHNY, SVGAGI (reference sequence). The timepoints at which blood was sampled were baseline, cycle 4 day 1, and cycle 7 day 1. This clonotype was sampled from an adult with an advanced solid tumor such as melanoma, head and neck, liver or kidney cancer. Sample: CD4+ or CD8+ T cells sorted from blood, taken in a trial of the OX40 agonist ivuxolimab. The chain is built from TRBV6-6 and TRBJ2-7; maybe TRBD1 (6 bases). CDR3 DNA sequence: TGTGCCAGCAGTAGAGCCCGGGGACACATCTACGAGCAGTACTTC. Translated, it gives CASSRARGHIYEQYF.